These 18 T cell receptor beta chains were all obtained from the same sample, sequenced in a study of T cell responses to AZD1222 COVID-19 vaccine. Data came from immunoSEQ multiplex PCR; TCRdb stores just in-frame clones and leaves some out. The table shows 130,000 to 150,000 clones, with 90% to 95% occurring only once. The material was peripheral blood, obtained after recovery from COVID-19. These TCRs come from an adult who had recovered from COVID-19.

The rearrangement links TRBV5-6 to TRBJ1-6; D is ambiguous. This CDR3 contains 16 residues. V was trimmed by 3 bases and J by 0 bases, leaving 10 bases between them. CDR1 SGHDT and CDR2 YYEEEE come from the germline V gene. The CDR3 spells CASSSGSSSYNSPLHF. DNA of the CDR3: TGTGCCAGCAGCTCCGGCAGCAGCTCCTATAATTCACCCCTCCACTTT.

Written as DNA, the CDR3 is TGTGCCAGCAGCTTAGCGGCGAACACCGGGGAGCTGTTTTTT. As protein: CASSLAANTGELFF. V and J are TRBV11-3 and TRBJ2-2; D is ambiguous. The V gene's germline CDR1 is SGHNT and CDR2 YENEEA. The CDR3 is made up of 14 amino acids. Trimming cost V 1 base and J 0 bases, with 3 bases left between them.

Concerning this clone itself: Other DNA sequences of this sample code for an identical CDR3. This sequence joins TRBV2 and TRBJ1-2; tentatively, D is TRBD1 (6 bases). CDR3 size: 13 residues. V lost 8 bases to trimming and J lost 3 bases, with 13 bases between them. CDR1 is SNHLY and CDR2 is FYNNEI in the germline V gene. CDR3 in amino acids: CASSEGGDYGYTF. CDR3 nucleotides: TGTGCCAGCTCTGAGGGGGGGGACTATGGCTACACCTTC. The whole variable domain, remainder taken from reference TRBV2 and TRBJ1-2, is EPEVTQTPSHQVTQMGQEVILRCVPISNHLYFYWYRQILGQKVEFLVSFYNNEISEKSEIFDDQFSVERPDGSNFTLKIRSTKLEDSAMYFCASSEGGDYGYTFGSGTRLTVV.

The rearrangement joins TRBV9 to TRBJ1-6, with D uncertain. V lost 0 bases and J lost 9, with 7 bases in between. Per germline, CDR1 SGDLS and CDR2 YYNGEE. The CDR3 is 13 residues long. CDR3 protein: CASSVEMSSPLHF. CDR3 DNA sequence: TGTGCCAGCAGCGTAGAAATGAGTTCACCCCTCCACTTT. Full variable domain (outside the CDR3, taken from reference TRBV9 and TRBJ1-6): DSGVTQTPKHLITATGQRVTLRCSPRSGDLSVYWYQQSLDQGLQFLIQYYNGEERAKGNILERFSAQQFPDLHSELNLSSLELGDSALYFCASSVEMSSPLHFGNGTRLTVT.

This chain connects TRBV2 to TRBJ2-2, with 11 bases that match TRBD2. The CDR3 covers 15 residues. CDR1 is SNHLY and CDR2 is FYNNEI in the germline V gene. J gave up 6 bases and V 4 bases, and 4 bases lay outside the gene matches. CDR3 sequence reads: CASSVLAGGAGELFF. The CDR3 coding sequence is TGTGCCAGCAGTGTTCTAGCGGGAGGTGCCGGGGAGCTGTTTTTT.

This chain connects TRBV6-1 to TRBJ1-2; D call uncertain. V was clipped by 4 bases and J by 6 bases, with 27 bases between them. This CDR3 has 18 amino acids. CDR1 MNHNS and CDR2 SASEGT come from the germline V gene. DNA for the CDR3: TGTGCCAGCAGTGGGTTAGGAGGCGCGGAGCGGGCTATTAATGGCTACACCTTC. This codes for CASSGLGGAERAINGYTF.

The chain's CDR3 is CASSLVAGWETQYF. The DNA of the CDR3 is TGCGCCAGCAGCTTGGTCGCGGGATGGGAGACCCAGTACTTC. This rearrangement joins TRBV5-1 to TRBJ2-5, with D possibly TRBD2 on 6 matching bases. The germline V gene encodes CDR1 SGHRS and CDR2 YFSETQ. V was shortened by 0 bases and J by 5 bases, with 11 bases between the two germline ends. CDR3 length: 14 residues.

The gene calls are TRBV6-5 and TRBJ1-6; D gene ambiguous. The germline V gene encodes CDR1 MNHEY and CDR2 SVGAGI. This CDR3 spans 14 amino acids. V dropped 7 bases and J dropped 6 bases, with 13 bases sitting between them. This CDR3 reads CASNVRISNSPLHF. As DNA, the CDR3 is TGTGCCAGCAATGTCCGAATTTCTAATTCACCCCTCCACTTT.

The CDR3 protein is CASSLSGQGFYEQYF. In DNA form, the CDR3 reads TGTGCCAGCAGCTTATCAGGACAGGGTTTTTACGAGCAGTACTTC. The chain uses TRBV7-2 and TRBJ2-7; 8 bases line up with TRBD1. This CDR3 has 15 amino acids. The V segment lost 2 bases and the J segment 4 bases; nucleotides outside the gene matches: 7. Looked up from germline, CDR1 is SGHTA and CDR2 is FQGNSA.

CDR3 residues: CASSLGSQGAGGEPQHF. The CDR3 DNA follows: TGTGCCAGCAGCTTGGGCTCACAGGGGGCGGGCGGTGAGCCCCAGCATTTT. The V call is TRBV7-8, the J call TRBJ1-5; 9 bases are shared with TRBD1. Germline CDR1 is SGHVS and CDR2 is FQNEAQ. V was pared by 3 bases and J by 8 bases, with 14 bases of the junction left unmatched. The CDR3 covers 17 residues.

This clone was detected once. V gene TRBV2 combines with J gene TRBJ2-2; 11 nucleotides align to TRBD2. Unmatched junction bases numbered 3, after V lost 6 bases and J lost 6 bases. Germline CDR1 reads SNHLY; CDR2 reads FYNNEI. This CDR3 spans 14 amino acids. The chain's CDR3 is CASSNSGRAGELFF. CDR3 in DNA: TGTGCCAGCAGCAATAGCGGGAGGGCCGGGGAGCTGTTTTTT.

V is TRBV5-4 and J is TRBJ2-3; D remains ambiguous. V lost 0 bases and J 2 bases, leaving 10 bases between the germline ends. The CDR3 contains 15 residues. Germline CDR1 and CDR2: SGHNT and YYREEE (reference sequence). The CDR3 spells CASSLGWSYTDTQYF. The CDR3 nucleotides are TGTGCCAGCAGCTTGGGCTGGTCCTACACAGATACGCAGTATTTT.

This clone was recorded only once. This chain links TRBV4-2 with TRBJ1-2; TRBD1 is a possible D gene (5 bases). The germline V gene encodes CDR1 LGHNA and CDR2 YNFKEQ. With 1 base removed from V and 3 bases from J, the gap between germline ends came to 12 bases. CDR3 length: 15 residues. The DNA for the CDR3 is TGTGCCAGCAGCCAAGCTTTCGACAGTGACTATGGCTACACCTTC. Translation: CASSQAFDSDYGYTF.

The chain recombines TRBV28 with TRBJ1-2; D may be TRBD1 (5 bases). From germline, CDR1 is MDHEN and CDR2 SYDVKM. V was clipped by 5 bases and J by 5 bases, with 18 bases between them. The CDR3 has 15 amino acids. CDR3 sequence: CASSHSGRGLYGYTF. The CDR3 coding sequence is TGTGCCAGCAGTCACTCCGGACGGGGACTATATGGCTACACCTTC.

This clone came up a few times. The CDR3 nucleotides read TGTGCCAGCAGCTTAAGTGGGACAGGAGAAGGCTATGGCTACACCTTC. Translated: CASSLSGTGEGYGYTF. This rearrangement joins TRBV7-9 to TRBJ1-2; 8 bases fit TRBD1. CDR1 and CDR2 from the germline V gene are SEHNR and FQNEAQ (reference sequence). The ends lost 2 bases at V and 4 bases at J; junction bases unmatched: 9. The CDR3 totals 16 residues.

The chain joins TRBV5-1 to TRBJ2-1, with 10 bases lining up with TRBD2. The CDR3 sequence is 15 residues long. Germline CDR1 and CDR2: SGHRS and YFSETQ. V shed 4 bases, J shed 5 bases, and the junction held 6 bases outside the gene matches. The CDR3 DNA sequence: TGCGCCAGCAGCCCTAGCGGGAGCTACAACAATGAGCAGTTCTTC. Amino acids: CASSPSGSYNNEQFF.

This clone showed up just once. The rearrangement uses TRBV28 and TRBJ2-7; weak D call: TRBD1 (6 bases). V gave up 7 bases and J gave up 0 bases, with 13 bases separating them. Germline values: CDR1 MDHEN, CDR2 SYDVKM. The CDR3 runs to 14 residues. CDR3 bases: TGTGCCAGCACCAGTGACAGGTCCTCCTACGAGCAGTACTTC. It is translated as CASTSDRSSYEQYF.

The chain has TRBV3-1 (or the pseudogene TRBV3-2) and TRBJ1-2; D uncertain. V was trimmed by 1 base and J by 8 bases, leaving 14 bases between them. CDR1 is LGHDT, CDR2 YNNKEL, per germline (reference sequence). CDR3 length: 14 residues. CDR3 sequence reads: CASSQAAGSLGYTF. In DNA form, the CDR3 reads TGTGCCAGCAGCCAAGCCGCCGGTTCCTTGGGCTACACCTTC.